This TCR beta chain was profiled in a study of cytomegalovirus exposure and HLA in healthy donors. The CDR3 sequence is 11 residues long. V dropped 8 bases and J dropped 8 bases, with 12 bases sitting between them. Germline V lookup: CDR1 LNHDA, CDR2 SQIVND (reference sequence). In the PCR, 60 Vbeta and 13 Jbeta primers were used. Profiled with immunoSEQ multiplex PCR; TCRdb holds only in-frame clones, not every one. This sample has approximately 240,000 clones; approximately 90% occur once, and the top ten carry roughly 1%. This chain links TRBV19 with TRBJ1-2; TRBD1 is a possible D gene (5 bases). The sequencing sample was made of PBMCs. This clonotype was sampled from a woman between 18 and 29 years old in good health and CMV-seronegative. The CDR3 sequence is CASDAGWGYTF. CDR3 DNA sequence: TGTGCCAGTGACGCAGGGTGGGGCTACACCTTC.